These T cell receptor beta chains were read from a single sample in a study of shared clonotypes between healthy human individuals. Assay: immunoSEQ multiplex PCR; the TCRdb copy retains only in-frame clones and omits some. The sample includes some 580,000 clones, roughly 98% of them seen just once. Sequencing was performed on naive CD8+ T cells sorted from blood. The receptor source for this set is a man aged 25-45 years in good health. Each CDR3 is given with its conserved first and last residue. The D gene is left open where the match is weak. Some rows mark clone size as missing; the rest say once, few, many or name a class of expanded clone.

CSVELPGVETQYF	TGCAGCGTTGAATTGCCAGGGGTGGAGACCCAGTACTTC	-	TRBV29-1	TRBJ2-5	-
CASSRDSNQPQHF	TGTGCCAGCAGTAGGGACAGCAATCAGCCCCAGCATTTT	-	TRBV2	TRBJ1-5	few
CASSVERVSSYEQYF	TGTGCCAGCAGTGTCGAGCGGGTAAGCTCCTACGAGCAGTACTTC	-	TRBV6-1	TRBJ2-7	-
CASRVGSAYEQYF	TGTGCCAGCAGAGTAGGTAGTGCCTACGAGCAGTACTTC	-	TRBV6-1	TRBJ2-7	-
CASGLPTGTGYEQYF	TGTGCTAGTGGTTTGCCTACCGGGACAGGCTACGAGCAGTACTTC	TRBD1	TRBV12-5	TRBJ2-7	-
CASSLVWESWETQYF	TGTGCCAGCAGTTTAGTGTGGGAGTCTTGGGAGACCCAGTACTTC	-	TRBV27	TRBJ2-5	-
CASSFGGPTQPQHF	TGTGCCAGCAGCTTTGGGGGGCCTACTCAGCCCCAGCATTTT	-	TRBV7-9	TRBJ1-5	-
CASSFSSTSTDTQYF	TGTGCCAGCAGTTTTTCTTCGACTAGCACAGATACGCAGTATTTT	-	TRBV28	TRBJ2-3	once
CASSLRGKPNTGELFF	TGTGCCAGCAGCTTACGTGGCAAGCCGAACACCGGGGAGCTGTTTTTT	-	TRBV7-8	TRBJ2-2	-
CASSFRDRGGYEQYF	TGTGCCAGCAGCTTCCGGGACAGGGGAGGGTACGAGCAGTACTTC	TRBD1	TRBV7-9	TRBJ2-7	-
CASQLGTVIYEQYF	TGTGCAAGTCAATTGGGGACAGTAATCTACGAGCAGTACTTC	-	TRBV12-2	TRBJ2-7	-
CASTELAGGSYEQYF	TGTGCCAGCACGGAACTAGCGGGAGGGTCCTACGAGCAGTACTTC	TRBD2	TRBV27	TRBJ2-7	-
CASSKHDRGPGKWDTGELFF	TGTGCCAGCAGCAAACACGACAGGGGGCCAGGTAAATGGGACACCGGGGAGCTGTTTTTT	-	TRBV21-1	TRBJ2-2	-
CASSRWGGDSNQPQHF	TGTGCCAGCAGCCGCTGGGGCGGAGATAGCAATCAGCCCCAGCATTTT	-	TRBV28	TRBJ1-5	-
CASSPNTGELFF	TGTGCCAGCTCACCGAACACCGGGGAGCTGTTTTTT	-	TRBV18	TRBJ2-2	-
CASSFGTGVMIQFF	TGTGCCAGCAGTTTCGGGACAGGGGTCATGATACAGTTCTTC	TRBD1	TRBV27	TRBJ2-1	-
CASSYTIGSSYEQYF	TGTGCCAGCAGTTACACCATCGGGAGCTCCTACGAGCAGTACTTC	-	TRBV28	TRBJ2-7	-
CASSMTEAYEQYF	TGTGCCAGTAGTATGACAGAAGCCTACGAGCAGTACTTC	-	TRBV19	TRBJ2-7	-
CASRFVAASYNEQFF	TGTGCCAGCAGATTTGTGGCGGCCTCCTACAATGAGCAGTTCTTC	-	TRBV5-5	TRBJ2-1	-
CAWLGQGVEQYF	TGTGCCTGGCTGGGACAGGGTGTCGAGCAGTACTTC	TRBD1	TRBV30	TRBJ2-7	-
CASSYGDNEQFF	TGTGCCAGCAGTTACGGTGACAATGAGCAGTTCTTC	-	TRBV6-6	TRBJ2-1	once
CASSPLGAGYEQYF	TGTGCCAGCAGCCCCTTAGGAGCGGGCTACGAGCAGTACTTC	-	TRBV11-2	TRBJ2-7	-
CASRRTVVETQYF	TGCGCCAGCAGACGGACAGTAGTAGAGACCCAGTACTTC	-	TRBV10-2	TRBJ2-5	-
CASSQVRDAGLPYGYTF	TGTGCCAGCAGCCAAGTCCGAGACGCAGGGCTTCCCTATGGCTACACCTTC	-	TRBV7-8	TRBJ1-2	-
CASSLGSSGYEQYF	TGCGCCAGCAGCTTGGGTAGCTCCGGCTACGAGCAGTACTTC	-	TRBV5-1	TRBJ2-7	-
CATSRDQSYEQYF	TGTGCCACCAGCAGAGACCAGTCCTACGAGCAGTACTTC	-	TRBV15	TRBJ2-7	once
CAWTPGTGATDTQYF	TGTGCCTGGACCCCCGGGACAGGGGCCACAGATACGCAGTATTTT	TRBD1	TRBV30	TRBJ2-3	-
CASKREGGYNEQFF	TGTGCCTCAAAGCGGGAGGGCGGTTACAATGAGCAGTTCTTC	TRBD2	TRBV7-9	TRBJ2-1	once
CASSPGTGFTDTQYF	TGCGCCAGCAGCCCGGGGACAGGATTCACAGATACGCAGTATTTT	TRBD1	TRBV5-1	TRBJ2-3	-
CASSNNKLAGYHEQYF	TGTGCCAGCAGCAATAATAAACTAGCGGGATACCACGAGCAGTACTTC	TRBD2	TRBV7-9	TRBJ2-7	-
CASSQDGEQFF	TGTGCCAGCAGCCAAGATGGTGAGCAGTTCTTC	-	TRBV14	TRBJ2-1	-